The entry below gives a single TCR beta chain sequence along with its context. There are 16 residues in the CDR3. V was clipped by 3 bases and J by 7 bases; unmatched bases: 10. Germline CDR1 and CDR2: SGHTA and FQGTGA. The data stem from a study of blood T cell repertoires in COVID-19. Across the whole study: T cells, B-cell-depleted T cells, or PBMCs supplied cDNA or gDNA.

Only in-frame clones appear in the TCRdb table, and some are missing; sequencing was by immunoSEQ multiplex PCR. The table lists fewer than 85,000 clones, roughly 90% of them singletons. Sequenced input: peripheral blood. The chain recombines TRBV7-3 with TRBJ2-1, with 9 positions matching TRBD1. This TCR was sampled from a man between 50 and 59 years old with active COVID-19. CDR3 loop: CASSFSRTGARNEQFF. CDR3 nucleotides: TGTGCCAGCAGCTTCAGCCGGACAGGGGCCCGGAATGAGCAGTTCTTC.